Below, one T cell receptor beta chain is given with its context. Its antigen is as yet unknown. V was clipped by 10 bases and J by 4 bases, with 13 bases between them. CDR1 MDHEN and CDR2 SYDVKM come from the germline V gene. The CDR3 has 12 residues. The data were taken from a study of shared clonotypes between healthy human individuals. Study overall: Every donor yielded three CD4 naive, three CD4 memory, two CD8 naive and one CD8 memory plate. Study-level results: Approximately 4.6% of naive CD4 clonotypes were shared across a few donors.

This table comes from immunoSEQ multiplex PCR, and its TCRdb copy is limited to in-frame clones, with some not included. The top ten clones hold roughly 17% of a sample with around 320,000 clones, roughly 84% of them seen once. CD8 memory merged CD45RO+ cells and CCR7-negative CD45RA+ TemRA cells into one population. The gene calls are TRBV28 and TRBJ1-2; weak D call: TRBD1 (6 bases). The clonotype was recovered from a man aged 18-30 years in good health. The sample comprised memory CD8+ T cells sorted from blood. Subset meaning: CD45RO+ cells pooled with CCR7-negative TemRA cells. The CDR3 nucleotides read TGTGCCACCCGGGGGCGCGGCTATGGCTACACCTTC. It encodes CATRGRGYGYTF.